Listed below are T cell receptor beta chains from one sample, sequenced in a study of T-cell reconstitution after alpha-beta-depleted transplantation in children. TCRdb itself ran the PCR reads through MiXCR, one entry per CDR3 protein. The profile covers roughly 30,000 distinct CDR3 sequences, with 6.4% appearing a single time and approximately 30% taken by the ten largest. Sequences were derived from peripheral blood, sampled 60 days after TCRalphabeta/CD19-depleted stem cell transplant. The receptors stem from a child less than two years old who had a stem cell transplant for acute myeloid leukemia, so the T cells may come from the graft donor. Both conserved end residues are part of each CDR3. The order of the fields is clone size, D gene, J gene, V gene, CDR3 DNA, CDR3 protein. A D gene is named only where the DNA matches it firmly. Only some rows state a clone size, as once, few, many or a class for expanded clones.

clone_size: many
d_call: .
j_call: TRBJ2-1
v_call: TRBV30
cdr3_nt: TGTGCCTGGAGTGGACAGGTCTATAATGAGCAGTTCTTC
cdr3_aa: CAWSGQVYNEQFF

clone_size: many
d_call: .
j_call: TRBJ2-7
v_call: TRBV20-1
cdr3_nt: TGCAGTGCTAGAGATTCCTACGGGACCTCCTACGAGCAGTACTTC
cdr3_aa: CSARDSYGTSYEQYF

clone_size: many
d_call: .
j_call: TRBJ1-2
v_call: TRBV28
cdr3_nt: TGTGCCAGCAGTCTCTATTCCCAGGGGAGCGGCTACACCTTC
cdr3_aa: CASSLYSQGSGYTF

clone_size: many
d_call: .
j_call: TRBJ2-1
v_call: TRBV30
cdr3_nt: TGTGGGGGCGGGCCTAACAATGAGCAGTTCTTC
cdr3_aa: CGGGPNNEQFF

clone_size: many
d_call: .
j_call: TRBJ1-2
v_call: TRBV9
cdr3_nt: TGTGCCAGCAGCGTAGGGGGAGCTAACTATGGCTACACCTTC
cdr3_aa: CASSVGGANYGYTF

clone_size: many
d_call: TRBD2
j_call: TRBJ2-7
v_call: TRBV24-1
cdr3_nt: TGTGCCACCAGTGACCTTTCTAGCGGCTACGAGCAGTACTTC
cdr3_aa: CATSDLSSGYEQYF

clone_size: many
d_call: .
j_call: TRBJ1-2
v_call: TRBV6-5
cdr3_nt: TGTGCCAGCTATTCGGGGTATGGCTACACCTTC
cdr3_aa: CASYSGYGYTF

clone_size: many
d_call: .
j_call: TRBJ2-7
v_call: TRBV28
cdr3_nt: TGTGCCAGCAGCGGAAAGGGTTACTACGAGCAGTACTTC
cdr3_aa: CASSGKGYYEQYF

clone_size: few
d_call: .
j_call: TRBJ2-1
v_call: TRBV4-1
cdr3_nt: TGCGCCAGCAGCCTCAGGTCCCCGTTCGGGGGCAATGAGCAGTTCTTC
cdr3_aa: CASSLRSPFGGNEQFF

clone_size: .
d_call: .
j_call: TRBJ1-4
v_call: TRBV30
cdr3_nt: TGTGCCTGGAGGGGGACCCTCCTACATGAAAAACTGTTTTTT
cdr3_aa: CAWRGTLLHEKLFF

clone_size: medium-sized
d_call: TRBD1
j_call: TRBJ2-7
v_call: TRBV6-1
cdr3_nt: TGTGCCAGCACCCTGATAGGGGGACAGACGTACGAGCAGTACTTC
cdr3_aa: CASTLIGGQTYEQYF

clone_size: many
d_call: .
j_call: TRBJ2-2
v_call: TRBV10-3
cdr3_nt: TGTGCCATCAGTGAGTCGGGGAGACTAAACACCGGGGAGCTGTTTTTT
cdr3_aa: CAISESGRLNTGELFF

clone_size: many
d_call: TRBD2
j_call: TRBJ2-2
v_call: TRBV5-1
cdr3_nt: TGCGCCAGCAGCTTGATTAGCGGGGGATTGAACACCGGGGAGCTGTTTTTT
cdr3_aa: CASSLISGGLNTGELFF

clone_size: many
d_call: TRBD2
j_call: TRBJ2-7
v_call: TRBV28
cdr3_nt: TGTGCCAGCAGTTTTAGAGGCGGGAGGGCCTATGAGCAGTACTTC
cdr3_aa: CASSFRGGRAYEQYF

clone_size: many
d_call: .
j_call: TRBJ2-1
v_call: TRBV7-6
cdr3_nt: TGTGCCAGCAGCTCATCCGGGGGCTACAATGAGCAGTTCTTC
cdr3_aa: CASSSSGGYNEQFF

clone_size: many
d_call: .
j_call: TRBJ1-5
v_call: TRBV5-1
cdr3_nt: TGCGCCAGCAGCTTAGGGGTGGGTCAGCCCCAGCATTTT
cdr3_aa: CASSLGVGQPQHF

clone_size: .
d_call: .
j_call: TRBJ2-4
v_call: TRBV5-1
cdr3_nt: TGCGCCAGCAGCTCGCCGGACAGCCCCGCCGTTGCCTTC
cdr3_aa: CASSSPDSPAVAF

clone_size: few
d_call: TRBD1
j_call: TRBJ2-7
v_call: TRBV29-1
cdr3_nt: TGCAGCGTTGGAGCAGGGGGCATCTCCTACGAGCAGTACTTC
cdr3_aa: CSVGAGGISYEQYF

clone_size: many
d_call: TRBD1
j_call: TRBJ1-6
v_call: TRBV19
cdr3_nt: TGTGCCAGTAGTACCGGGACAGATAATTCACCCCTCCACTTT
cdr3_aa: CASSTGTDNSPLHF

clone_size: many
d_call: .
j_call: TRBJ1-1
v_call: TRBV21-1
cdr3_nt: TGTGCCAGCCCGACGGCTAGGGGGGGGAACACTGAAGCTTTCTTT
cdr3_aa: CASPTARGGNTEAFF

clone_size: many
d_call: TRBD2
j_call: TRBJ2-5
v_call: TRBV3-1
cdr3_nt: TGTGCCAGCAGCCAAGCGGGAGGGCAAGAGACCCAGTACTTC
cdr3_aa: CASSQAGGQETQYF

clone_size: many
d_call: .
j_call: TRBJ2-5
v_call: TRBV5-6
cdr3_nt: TGTGCCAGCAGCATATGGACGGTCAGGACCCAGTACTTC
cdr3_aa: CASSIWTVRTQYF

clone_size: many
d_call: TRBD1
j_call: TRBJ2-3
v_call: TRBV28
cdr3_nt: TGTGCCAGCAGTTCGTCCCGGGACAGGGGATGGGGCACAGATACGCAGTATTTT
cdr3_aa: CASSSSRDRGWGTDTQYF

clone_size: many
d_call: TRBD2
j_call: TRBJ2-1
v_call: TRBV19
cdr3_nt: TGTGCCAGTAGACGGGGGGGGACTAGCTTCCATGAGCAGTTCTTC
cdr3_aa: CASRRGGTSFHEQFF

clone_size: many
d_call: TRBD1
j_call: TRBJ2-1
v_call: TRBV28
cdr3_nt: TGTGCCAGCAGTTCGGGGACAGTATACAATGAGCAGTTCTTC
cdr3_aa: CASSSGTVYNEQFF

clone_size: many
d_call: TRBD1
j_call: TRBJ2-7
v_call: TRBV7-9
cdr3_nt: TGTGCCAGCAGCTCAGGGGACAGCTACGAGCAGTACTTC
cdr3_aa: CASSSGDSYEQYF

clone_size: many
d_call: .
j_call: TRBJ2-3
v_call: TRBV9
cdr3_nt: TGTGCCAGCAGTTTTTCGAGTGGAGATACGCAGTATTTT
cdr3_aa: CASSFSSGDTQYF

clone_size: many
d_call: .
j_call: TRBJ2-1
v_call: TRBV27
cdr3_nt: TGTGCCAGCAGTTTATCGAGAGCGAGCAATGAGCAGTTCTTC
cdr3_aa: CASSLSRASNEQFF

clone_size: many
d_call: .
j_call: TRBJ2-1
v_call: TRBV28
cdr3_nt: TGTGCCAGCAGTTTCCCCGGTCCACCTAACAATGAGCAGTTCTTC
cdr3_aa: CASSFPGPPNNEQFF

clone_size: .
d_call: TRBD1
j_call: TRBJ2-7
v_call: TRBV7-7
cdr3_nt: TGTGCCAGCAGCTTAGGGACAGGGGGACTTTACGAGCAGTACTTC
cdr3_aa: CASSLGTGGLYEQYF

clone_size: many
d_call: TRBD1
j_call: TRBJ2-7
v_call: TRBV7-7
cdr3_nt: TGTGCCAGCAGCTCCGGACAGGGATCTTCCTACGAGCAGTACTTC
cdr3_aa: CASSSGQGSSYEQYF

clone_size: many
d_call: TRBD2
j_call: TRBJ2-5
v_call: TRBV6-5
cdr3_nt: TGTGCCAGCAGCCCGGGGAGGGCCACCCCCGGGACCCAGTACTTC
cdr3_aa: CASSPGRATPGTQYF

clone_size: many
d_call: .
j_call: TRBJ2-2
v_call: TRBV12-3/TRBV12-4
cdr3_nt: TGTGCCCTAACCCGGGACACCGGGGAGCTGTTTTTT
cdr3_aa: CALTRDTGELFF

clone_size: medium-sized
d_call: .
j_call: TRBJ2-6
v_call: TRBV5-1
cdr3_nt: TGCGCCAGCAGCTTGTCGGGACGCCGCTCTGGGGCCAACGTCCTGACTTTC
cdr3_aa: CASSLSGRRSGANVLTF

clone_size: .
d_call: .
j_call: TRBJ2-5
v_call: TRBV5-1
cdr3_nt: TGCGCCAGCAGCTGGGTCTACTTC
cdr3_aa: CASSWVYF

clone_size: many
d_call: .
j_call: TRBJ2-5
v_call: TRBV7-6
cdr3_nt: TGTGCCAGCAGCTTTGAACCAACACTCCCCCGGGGGTACCAAGAGACCCAGTACTTC
cdr3_aa: CASSFEPTLPRGYQETQYF

clone_size: many
d_call: .
j_call: TRBJ2-7
v_call: TRBV27
cdr3_nt: TGTGCCAGCAGTCCACCAACGGGCTCACCGAAAGACGAGCAGTACTTC
cdr3_aa: CASSPPTGSPKDEQYF

clone_size: many
d_call: .
j_call: TRBJ2-1
v_call: TRBV2
cdr3_nt: TGTGCCAGCAGTGAATACCTAGCATCTTACAATGAGCAGTTCTTC
cdr3_aa: CASSEYLASYNEQFF

clone_size: many
d_call: .
j_call: TRBJ2-2
v_call: TRBV5-1
cdr3_nt: TGCGCCAGCAGCTTGAGGACAGTCTCTACCGGGGAGCTGTTTTTT
cdr3_aa: CASSLRTVSTGELFF

clone_size: many
d_call: .
j_call: TRBJ2-2
v_call: TRBV5-1
cdr3_nt: TGCGCCAGCAGAGCCCCGAAAGGGACGAACACCGGGGAGCTGTTTTTT
cdr3_aa: CASRAPKGTNTGELFF

clone_size: many
d_call: TRBD2
j_call: TRBJ2-1
v_call: TRBV7-9
cdr3_nt: TGTGCCAGCAGCCGACTAGCGGGAGATCTCGATGAGCAGTTCTTC
cdr3_aa: CASSRLAGDLDEQFF

clone_size: many
d_call: .
j_call: TRBJ1-5
v_call: TRBV7-9
cdr3_nt: TGTGCCAGCAGCTTAGGCCCCGGGTTCCCCCAGCATTTT
cdr3_aa: CASSLGPGFPQHF

clone_size: .
d_call: .
j_call: TRBJ2-5
v_call: TRBV6-5
cdr3_nt: TGTGCCAGCAGTTACCTGGGGGCAGAGGAGACCCAGTACTTC
cdr3_aa: CASSYLGAEETQYF

clone_size: many
d_call: TRBD2
j_call: TRBJ2-7
v_call: TRBV4-2
cdr3_nt: TGTGCCAGCAGCCACGAAGGGGGACTAGACTACGAGCAGTACTTC
cdr3_aa: CASSHEGGLDYEQYF

clone_size: many
d_call: .
j_call: TRBJ2-5
v_call: TRBV5-1
cdr3_nt: TGCGCCAGCAGCTCCCCAATGCAGGGACGAGAGACCCAGTACTTC
cdr3_aa: CASSSPMQGRETQYF

clone_size: many
d_call: .
j_call: TRBJ1-2
v_call: TRBV6-2/TRBV6-3
cdr3_nt: TGTGCCAGCAGCACCGGGACTGAATATGGCTACACCTTC
cdr3_aa: CASSTGTEYGYTF

clone_size: many
d_call: TRBD1
j_call: TRBJ1-5
v_call: TRBV2
cdr3_nt: TGTGCCAGCAGGGGACAGGGTAAGCAGCCCCAGCATTTT
cdr3_aa: CASRGQGKQPQHF

clone_size: many
d_call: .
j_call: TRBJ2-1
v_call: TRBV4-2
cdr3_nt: TGTGCCAGCAGCCCTGGGGGGTGGGGTCCCAGCTCCTACAATGAGCAGTTCTTC
cdr3_aa: CASSPGGWGPSSYNEQFF

clone_size: many
d_call: .
j_call: TRBJ1-1
v_call: TRBV7-6
cdr3_nt: TGTGCCAGCAGCCCCCAGGGCCCACCCGGAGCTTTCTTT
cdr3_aa: CASSPQGPPGAFF